This T cell receptor (beta chain) came from a study of blood T cell dynamics during melanoma immunotherapy. Time point here: pre-treatment baseline. Assay: immunoSEQ multiplex PCR; the TCRdb copy retains only in-frame clones and omits some. Here the sample spans 17,000 or so clones, approximately 83% being singletons. Sequenced material: blood, taken from a patient treated with checkpoint blockade. This clonotype was sampled from a human donor with melanoma.

CDR3 loop: CASSQGQETQYF. Written as DNA, the CDR3 is TGTGCCAGCAGCCAGGGTCAAGAGACCCAGTACTTC. This chain connects TRBV6-5 to TRBJ2-5; TRBD1 is a possible D gene (5 bases). CDR3 length: 12 amino acids. Germline V gene sequence: CDR1 MNHEY, CDR2 SVGAGI. Deletions cut 6 bases from V and 2 bases from J, with 7 bases between.